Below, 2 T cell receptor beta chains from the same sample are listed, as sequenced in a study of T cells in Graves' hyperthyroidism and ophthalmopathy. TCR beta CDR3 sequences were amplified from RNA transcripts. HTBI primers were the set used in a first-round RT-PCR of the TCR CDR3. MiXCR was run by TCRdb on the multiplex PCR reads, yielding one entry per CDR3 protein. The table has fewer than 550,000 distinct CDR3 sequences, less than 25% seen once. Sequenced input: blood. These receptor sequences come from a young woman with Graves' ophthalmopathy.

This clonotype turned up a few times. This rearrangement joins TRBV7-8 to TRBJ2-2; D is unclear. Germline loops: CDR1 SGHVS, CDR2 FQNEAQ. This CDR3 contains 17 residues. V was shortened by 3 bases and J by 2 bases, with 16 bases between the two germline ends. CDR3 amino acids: CASSFPVREHNTGELFF. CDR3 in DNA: TGTGCCAGCAGCTTTCCTGTCAGAGAGCATAACACCGGGGAGCTGTTTTTT.

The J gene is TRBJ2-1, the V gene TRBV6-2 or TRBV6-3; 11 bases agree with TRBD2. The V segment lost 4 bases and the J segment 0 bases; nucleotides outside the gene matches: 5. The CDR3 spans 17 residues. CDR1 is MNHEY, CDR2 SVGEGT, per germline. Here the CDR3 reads CASSSASGGHSYNEQFF. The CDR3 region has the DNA TGTGCCAGCAGTTCGGCTAGCGGGGGGCACTCCTACAATGAGCAGTTCTTC.